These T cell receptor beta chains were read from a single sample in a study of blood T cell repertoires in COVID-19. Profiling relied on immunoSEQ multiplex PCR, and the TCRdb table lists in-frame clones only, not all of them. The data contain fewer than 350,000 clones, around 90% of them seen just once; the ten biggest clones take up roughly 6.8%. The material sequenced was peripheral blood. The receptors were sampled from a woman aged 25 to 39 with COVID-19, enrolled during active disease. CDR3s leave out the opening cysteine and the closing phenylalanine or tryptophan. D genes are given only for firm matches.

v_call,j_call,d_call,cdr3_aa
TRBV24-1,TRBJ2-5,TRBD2,ATSDVLAGVGETQY
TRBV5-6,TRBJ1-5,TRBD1,ASSLSGDRDYSNQPQH
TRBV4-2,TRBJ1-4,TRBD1,ASSQDLGQGKEKLF
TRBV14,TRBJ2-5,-,ASSQEPRRSSQETQY
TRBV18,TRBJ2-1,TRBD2,ASSRTRLAEDNEQF
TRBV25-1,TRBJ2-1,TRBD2,ATHGGAYNEQF
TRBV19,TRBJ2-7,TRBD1,ASSISGQGRGEQY
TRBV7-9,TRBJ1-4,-,ASRKQGINEKLF
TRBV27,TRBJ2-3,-,ASNQQTAPTDTQY
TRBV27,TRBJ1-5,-,ASSITFPPRNQPQH
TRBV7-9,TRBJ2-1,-,ASSLVSLLDNEQF
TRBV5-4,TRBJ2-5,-,ASSLEGRRARSQY
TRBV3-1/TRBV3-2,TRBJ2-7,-,ASSQVRDEQY
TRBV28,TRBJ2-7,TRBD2,ASSSPSGAGGPHEQY
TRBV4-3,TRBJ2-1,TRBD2,ASSQDSGLALYNEQF
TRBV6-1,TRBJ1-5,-,ASSEAVQGGQPQH
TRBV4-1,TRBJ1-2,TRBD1,ASSLGQGYGYT
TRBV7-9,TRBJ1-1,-,ASSAETDNTEAF
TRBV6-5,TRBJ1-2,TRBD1,ASSYSRGRIGGYT